The clone carrying this T cell receptor (beta chain) was observed a handful of times. Antigen specificity is unknown. The data were taken from a study of post-analysis software for immune sequencing data. CDR1 is MDHEN, CDR2 SYDVKM, per germline. This CDR3 has 8 residues. The TCR beta cDNA libraries carried unique molecular identifiers. A single record per CDR3 protein comes from TCRdb applying MiXCR to the PCR reads. Of more than 500,000 distinct CDR3 sequences listed, 30% to 40% are singletons. Study results and caveats: Compared with controls, patients had more of five TRBV segments, including TRBV5-6, TRBV5-1 and TRBV20-1.

The TCR originated in a girl aged 2 to 17 with multiple sclerosis. The sequenced sample was blood. The chain is built from TRBV28 and TRBJ2-1; D is tentatively TRBD1 or TRBD2 (5 bases each). CDR3 region: CASGDEFF. CDR3 nucleotide sequence: TGTGCTAGTGGGGACGAGTTCTTC.